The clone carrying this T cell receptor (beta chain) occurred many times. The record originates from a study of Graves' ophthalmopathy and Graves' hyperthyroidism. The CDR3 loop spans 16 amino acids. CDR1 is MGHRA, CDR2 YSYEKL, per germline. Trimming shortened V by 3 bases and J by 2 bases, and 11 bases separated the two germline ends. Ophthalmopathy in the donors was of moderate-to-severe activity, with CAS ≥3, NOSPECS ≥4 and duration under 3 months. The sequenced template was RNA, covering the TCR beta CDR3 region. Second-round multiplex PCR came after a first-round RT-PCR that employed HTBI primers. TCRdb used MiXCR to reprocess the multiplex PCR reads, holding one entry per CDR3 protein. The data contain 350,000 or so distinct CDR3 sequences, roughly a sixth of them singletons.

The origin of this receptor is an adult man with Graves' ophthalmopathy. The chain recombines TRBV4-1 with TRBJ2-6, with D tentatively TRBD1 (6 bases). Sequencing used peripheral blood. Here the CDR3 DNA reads TGCGCCAGCAGCCAGGACCAGGGGACTGGGGCCAACGTCCTGACTTTC. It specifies CASSQDQGTGANVLTF.